One and the same sample provided the 21 T cell receptor beta chains below, sequenced in a study of blood T cell repertoires in COVID-19. The protocol was immunoSEQ multiplex PCR, while the TCRdb copy is restricted to in-frame clones and leaves out a portion. The sample lists 180,000 or so clones, roughly 88% occurring once. Source material: PBMCs or T cells enriched from blood (not recorded which). Receptor source: a woman between 55 and 75 years old who had recovered from COVID-19.

The rearrangement uses TRBV3-1 (or the pseudogene TRBV3-2) and TRBJ2-5; 8 bases are a match to TRBD1. Germline assignment: CDR1 LGHDT and CDR2 YNNKEL (reference sequence). V trimming: 0 bases; J trimming: 2 bases; junction bases outside the gene matches: 8. The CDR3 runs 17 residues. CDR3 coding DNA: TGTGCCAGCAGCCAAGAGGGATTCGGGACAGGTCAAGAGACCCAGTACTTC. Its translation is CASSQEGFGTGQETQYF.

Points on this clone: Different DNA sequences within this sample yield the same CDR3. The chain couples TRBV18 to TRBJ2-6; D gene uncertain. Trimming cost V 3 bases and J 0 bases, with 6 bases left between them. The germline V gene encodes CDR1 KGHSH and CDR2 LQKENI. The length of the CDR3 is 15 residues. CDR3 coding DNA: TGTGCCAGCTCACCGGTGAGCTCTGGGGCCAACGTCCTGACTTTC. It yields the protein CASSPVSSGANVLTF.

The chain employs TRBV3-1 (or the pseudogene TRBV3-2) and TRBJ2-1, with TRBD1 matching over 7 bases. Germline V gives CDR1 LGHDT, CDR2 YNNKEL (reference sequence). The CDR3 runs to 15 residues. J lost 3 bases, V lost 8 bases, and 10 bases had no gene match. The CDR3 DNA reads as TGTGCCAGCCGGCACCTAAGGGGGCACTACAATGAGCAGTTCTTC. Its translation: CASRHLRGHYNEQFF.

This clone was counted once. The chain employs TRBV7-9 and TRBJ2-6; possible D gene TRBD2, 5 bases. V was shortened by 11 bases and J by 0 bases, with 14 bases between the two germline ends. The CDR3 consists of 15 residues. CDR1 SEHNR and CDR2 FQNEAQ come from the germline V gene (reference sequence). In DNA, the CDR3 is TGTGCCCCAGCGAGGGCAGGCTCTGGGGCCAACGTCCTGACTTTC. Protein product: CAPARAGSGANVLTF. Drawing the rest from reference TRBV7-9 and TRBJ2-6, the complete variable domain is DTGVSQNPRHKITKRGQNVTFRCDPISEHNRLYWYRQTLGQGPEFLTYFQNEAQLEKSRLLSDRFSAERPKGSFSTLEIQRTEQGDSAMYLCAPARAGSGANVLTFGAGSRLTVL.

To note about this clone: Other DNA sequences in the sample encode the same CDR3. The chain employs TRBV5-1 and TRBJ2-3, with D unclear. V dropped 0 bases and J dropped 3 bases, with 11 bases sitting between them. The CDR3 has 15 amino acids. Germline-derived CDR1 and CDR2 are SGHRS and YFSETQ. The DNA of the CDR3 is TGCGCCAGCAGCTTGGGGGCCTCTGGAACAGATACGCAGTATTTT. This sequence encodes CASSLGASGTDTQYF.

This chain connects TRBV6-5 to TRBJ2-7, with 7 nucleotides matching TRBD1. Germline V gives CDR1 MNHEY, CDR2 SVGAGI. This CDR3 contains 14 residues. Trimming removed 4 bases from V and 3 bases from J; junction bases left unmatched: 6. The CDR3 bases are TGTGCCAGCAGTTCCCCCGCAGGGGGCTACGAGCAGTACTTC. Its protein is CASSSPAGGYEQYF.

The gene calls are TRBV11-2 and TRBJ2-3; 8 bases align to TRBD2. The CDR3 spans 14 residues. Germline V gene data show CDR1 as SGHAT and CDR2 as FQNNGV. J lost 7 bases, V lost 1 base, and 4 bases had no gene match. CDR3 in amino acids: CASSLGRGGHTQYF. The CDR3 DNA is TGTGCCAGCAGCTTAGGCCGGGGGGGCCATACGCAGTATTTT.

The J gene is TRBJ1-5, the V gene TRBV19; no definite D call. V was pared by 7 bases and J by 2 bases, with 12 bases between. Germline lookup yields CDR1 LNHDA and CDR2 SQIVND (reference sequence). The CDR3 spans 14 residues. The CDR3 DNA is TGTGCCAGTACTTCCGGGGTAGGCAATCAGCCCCAGCATTTT. It yields the protein CASTSGVGNQPQHF.

J is TRBJ2-5 and V is TRBV10-1, with 7 bases fitting TRBD1. V lost 1 base to trimming and J lost 5 bases; unmatched junction nucleotides: 7. Germline lookup yields CDR1 WNHNN and CDR2 SYGVQD (reference sequence). The CDR3 runs 15 residues. The CDR3 DNA sequence: TGCGCCAGCAGTGAGTGGACAGGAAAAGGGGAGACCCAGTACTTC. Translating it yields CASSEWTGKGETQYF.

The chain links TRBV9 to TRBJ2-1; 9 bases map to TRBD1. The CDR3 is 15 residues long. Germline assignment: CDR1 SGDLS and CDR2 YYNGEE. Germline trimming cut 0 bases from V and 7 bases from J; bases unmatched to any gene: 5. CDR3 sequence (DNA): TGTGCCAGCAGCGTAGAATGGACAGGGGAAAATGAGCAGTTCTTC. Translating gives CASSVEWTGENEQFF.

The chain uses TRBV5-5 and TRBJ2-3, with unresolved D. The CDR3 has 14 residues. Germline assignment: CDR1 SGHKS and CDR2 YYEKEE (reference sequence). Trimming shortened V by 4 bases and J by 1 base, and 10 bases separated the two germline ends. The chain's CDR3 is CASSSRLGTDTQYF. The CDR3, as DNA: TGTGCCAGCAGCAGCCGATTGGGCACAGATACGCAGTATTTT.

The rearrangement links TRBV5-4 to TRBJ2-3; D perhaps matches TRBD2 (5 bases). CDR3 length: 16 amino acids. V gave up 5 bases and J gave up 3 bases, with 19 bases separating them. The germline CDR1 and CDR2 sequences are SGHNT and YYREEE (reference sequence). The CDR3 is CASSSRVGILTDTQYF. Here the CDR3 DNA reads TGTGCCAGCAGTTCCCGAGTCGGGATACTTACAGATACGCAGTATTTT.

This chain uses TRBV9 with TRBJ2-1; D is possibly TRBD1 (7 bases). The V and J ends lost 3 bases and 10 bases respectively, with 11 bases between them. The CDR3 covers 12 residues. The germline gives CDR1 SGDLS, CDR2 YYNGEE. The CDR3 DNA reads TGTGCCAGCAGCGCCCAGGGGGGCGAGCAGTTCTTC. Its translation: CASSAQGGEQFF.

About this clone: Other DNA sequences in this specimen translate into the identical CDR3. The rearrangement joins TRBV5-1 to TRBJ1-1, with 9 bases that match TRBD1. The CDR3 contains 15 residues. CDR1 SGHRS and CDR2 YFSETQ come from the germline V gene. V was pared by 4 bases and J by 1 base, with 5 bases of the junction left unmatched. The chain's CDR3 is CASSRGQGTNTEAFF. As DNA, the CDR3 is TGCGCCAGCAGCAGAGGACAGGGGACGAACACTGAAGCTTTCTTT.

CDR3 loop: CASRPGESNQPQHF. For the CDR3, the DNA is TGTGCCAGCAGACCAGGGGAAAGCAATCAGCCCCAGCATTTT. The rearrangement joins TRBV7-8 to TRBJ1-5, with a weak D call TRBD1 (6 bases). Trimming removed 6 bases from V and 1 base from J, with 10 bases in between. Germline assignment: CDR1 SGHVS and CDR2 FQNEAQ. The CDR3 runs 14 residues.

The V gene is TRBV4-1, the J gene TRBJ2-1, with D hard to call. The CDR3 consists of 14 residues. Trimming took off 0 bases at V and 3 bases at J, with 6 bases between the two ends. The germline CDR1 and CDR2 sequences are MGHRA and YSYEKL. CDR3 sequence: CASSQEGSYNEQFF. The CDR3, as DNA: TGCGCCAGCAGCCAAGAGGGCAGCTACAATGAGCAGTTCTTC.

The chain carries TRBV19 and TRBJ2-1, with 8 bases lining up with TRBD2. The germline V gene encodes CDR1 LNHDA and CDR2 SQIVND (reference sequence). The V segment lost 6 bases and the J segment 5 bases; nucleotides outside the gene matches: 9. This CDR3 contains 15 residues. CDR3 amino acids: CASRDGGGPNNEQFF. The CDR3 DNA is TGTGCCAGTAGAGATGGCGGGGGGCCCAACAATGAGCAGTTCTTC.

The V gene is TRBV7-9, the J gene TRBJ1-1; 8 nucleotides match TRBD1. The V gene's germline CDR1 is SEHNR and CDR2 FQNEAQ (reference sequence). V lost 6 bases, J lost 0 bases, and 3 bases stayed unmatched. CDR3 length equals 14 residues. The DNA of the CDR3 is TGTGCCAGCAGAATACAGGGGGTGAACACTGAAGCTTTCTTT. It is translated as CASRIQGVNTEAFF.

V and J are TRBV7-9 and TRBJ1-4; a weak D match, TRBD1 (5 bases). Germline lookup yields CDR1 SEHNR and CDR2 FQNEAQ (reference sequence). V lost 4 bases and J lost 7, with 10 bases in between. The CDR3 covers 13 residues. The CDR3 DNA reads TGTGCCAGCAGCTGGGGGGGTAGTGAAAAACTGTTTTTT. Translated: CASSWGGSEKLFF. Filled out from reference TRBV7-9 and TRBJ1-4, the complete variable domain reads DTGVSQNPRHKITKRGQNVTFRCDPISEHNRLYWYRQTLGQGPEFLTYFQNEAQLEKSRLLSDRFSAERPKGSFSTLEIQRTEQGDSAMYLCASSWGGSEKLFFGSGTQLSVL.

The chain uses TRBV19 and TRBJ1-5, with no clear D. V lost 10 bases and J 0 bases, leaving 10 bases between the germline ends. The CDR3 sequence is 13 residues long. Germline values: CDR1 LNHDA, CDR2 SQIVND (reference sequence). The CDR3 DNA follows: TGTGCCACCTCAGACATTAGCAATCAGCCCCAGCATTTT. It translates to CATSDISNQPQHF.

This clone came up a few times. The genes are TRBV7-2 and TRBJ1-1; TRBD1 agrees at 7 bases. Germline trimming cut 8 bases from V and 1 base from J; bases unmatched to any gene: 10. Germline V CDR1 and CDR2: SGHTA, FQGNSA. This CDR3 has 15 residues. The CDR3 spells CASSSRGLGNTEAFF. In nucleotides, the CDR3 is TGTGCCAGCTCATCAAGGGGGCTCGGGAACACTGAAGCTTTCTTT.